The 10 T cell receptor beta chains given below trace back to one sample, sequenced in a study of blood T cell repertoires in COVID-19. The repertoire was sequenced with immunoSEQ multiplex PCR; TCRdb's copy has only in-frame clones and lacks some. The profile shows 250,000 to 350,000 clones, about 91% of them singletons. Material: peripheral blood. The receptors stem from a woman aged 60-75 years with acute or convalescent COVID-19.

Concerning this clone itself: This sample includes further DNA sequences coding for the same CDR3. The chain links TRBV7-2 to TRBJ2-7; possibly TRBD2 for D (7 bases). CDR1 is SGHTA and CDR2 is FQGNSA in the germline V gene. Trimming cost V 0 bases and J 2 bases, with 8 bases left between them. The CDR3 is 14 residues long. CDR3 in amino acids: CASSLAGGPYEQYF. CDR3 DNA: TGTGCCAGCAGCTTAGCGGGGGGGCCCTACGAGCAGTACTTC.

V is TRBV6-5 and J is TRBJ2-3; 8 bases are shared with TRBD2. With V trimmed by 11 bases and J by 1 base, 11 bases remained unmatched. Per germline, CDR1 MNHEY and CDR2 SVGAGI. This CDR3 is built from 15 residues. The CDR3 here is CASRGGRDRTDTQYF. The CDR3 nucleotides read TGTGCCTCCCGGGGGGGGCGGGACCGCACAGATACGCAGTATTTT.

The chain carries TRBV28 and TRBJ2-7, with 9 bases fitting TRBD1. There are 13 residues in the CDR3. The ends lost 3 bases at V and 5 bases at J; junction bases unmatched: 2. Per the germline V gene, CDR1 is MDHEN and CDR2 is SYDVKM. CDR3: CASSLRQGDEQYF. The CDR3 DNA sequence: TGTGCCAGCAGTTTGAGACAGGGGGACGAGCAGTACTTC.

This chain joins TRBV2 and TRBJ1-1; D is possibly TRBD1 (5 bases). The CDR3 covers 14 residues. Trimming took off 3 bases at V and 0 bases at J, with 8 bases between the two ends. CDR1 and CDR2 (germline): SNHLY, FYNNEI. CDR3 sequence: CASSEEGMNTEAFF. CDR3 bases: TGTGCCAGCAGTGAGGAGGGGATGAACACTGAAGCTTTCTTT.

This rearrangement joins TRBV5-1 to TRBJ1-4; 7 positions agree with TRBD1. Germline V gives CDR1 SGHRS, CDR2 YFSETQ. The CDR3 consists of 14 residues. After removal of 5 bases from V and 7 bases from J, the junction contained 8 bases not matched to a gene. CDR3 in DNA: TGCGCCAGCAGACGGACAGGATCGGCTGAAAAACTGTTTTTT. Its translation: CASRRTGSAEKLFF.

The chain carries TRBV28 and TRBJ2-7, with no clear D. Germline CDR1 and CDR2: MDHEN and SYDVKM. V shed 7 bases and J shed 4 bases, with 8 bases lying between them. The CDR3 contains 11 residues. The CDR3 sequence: CASKVGYEQYF. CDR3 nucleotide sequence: TGTGCCAGCAAAGTCGGGTACGAGCAGTACTTC.

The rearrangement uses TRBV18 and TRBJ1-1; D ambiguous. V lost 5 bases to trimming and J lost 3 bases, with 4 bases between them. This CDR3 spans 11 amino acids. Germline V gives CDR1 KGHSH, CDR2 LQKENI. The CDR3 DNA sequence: TGTGCCAGCTCAGGGCACACTGAAGCTTTCTTT. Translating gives CASSGHTEAFF.

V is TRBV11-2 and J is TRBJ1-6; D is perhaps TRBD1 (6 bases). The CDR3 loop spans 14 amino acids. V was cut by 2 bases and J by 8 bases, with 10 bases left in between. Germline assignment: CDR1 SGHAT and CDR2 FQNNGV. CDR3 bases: TGTGCCAGCAGCTTACTGGACAGAGATTCACCCCTCCACTTT. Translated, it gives CASSLLDRDSPLHF.

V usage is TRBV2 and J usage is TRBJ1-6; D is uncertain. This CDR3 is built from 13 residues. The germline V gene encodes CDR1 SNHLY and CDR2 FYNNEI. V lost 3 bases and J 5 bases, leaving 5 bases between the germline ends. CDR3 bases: TGTGCCAGCAGTGACCTTGATAATTCACCCCTCCACTTT. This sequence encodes CASSDLDNSPLHF.

CDR3 sequence (DNA): TGTGCCAGCAGCTTAGGTCTGGGGGGGGCTGCTGGCTACACCTTC. This codes for CASSLGLGGAAGYTF. The rearrangement links TRBV7-2 to TRBJ1-2; perhaps TRBD1 as D (6 bases). CDR3 length: 15 amino acids. Germline V gives CDR1 SGHTA, CDR2 FQGNSA. The ends were cut back, 1 base at V and 7 bases at J, with 16 bases in the middle.